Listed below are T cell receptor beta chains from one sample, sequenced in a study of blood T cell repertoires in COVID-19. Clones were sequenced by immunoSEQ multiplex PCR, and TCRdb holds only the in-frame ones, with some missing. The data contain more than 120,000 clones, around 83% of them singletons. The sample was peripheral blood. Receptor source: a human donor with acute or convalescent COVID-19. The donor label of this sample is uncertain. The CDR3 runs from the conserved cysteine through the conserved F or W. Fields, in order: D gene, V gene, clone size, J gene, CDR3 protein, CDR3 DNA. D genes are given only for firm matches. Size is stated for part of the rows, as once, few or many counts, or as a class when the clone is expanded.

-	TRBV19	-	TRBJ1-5	CASRLAAANTPQHF	TGTGCCAGTAGGTTGGCGGCAGCGAATACGCCCCAGCATTTT
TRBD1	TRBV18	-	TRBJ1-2	CASSPGQNYGYTF	TGTGCCAGCTCACCGGGACAGAACTATGGCTACACCTTC
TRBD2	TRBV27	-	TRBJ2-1	CASSWLADNEQFF	TGTGCCAGCAGTTGGCTAGCGGACAATGAGCAGTTCTTC
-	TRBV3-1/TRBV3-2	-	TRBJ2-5	CASSHPPAGRVGETQYF	TGTGCCAGCAGCCATCCGCCCGCGGGGCGGGTGGGAGAGACCCAGTACTTC
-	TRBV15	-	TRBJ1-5	CATSDDPRGNSNQPQHF	TGTGCCACCAGCGATGATCCTAGGGGAAATAGCAATCAGCCCCAGCATTTT
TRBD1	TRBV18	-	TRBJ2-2	CASSSMSRGLQNTGELFF	TGTGCCAGCTCTTCCATGTCCAGGGGGCTCCAGAACACCGGGGAGCTGTTTTTT
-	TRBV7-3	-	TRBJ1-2	CASSPSSISVYGYTF	TGTGCCAGCAGCCCCTCCTCGATCTCGGTCTATGGCTACACCTTC
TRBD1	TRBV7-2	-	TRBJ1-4	CASSSGQVANEKLFF	TGTGCCAGCAGCTCGGGACAGGTGGCTAATGAAAAACTGTTTTTT
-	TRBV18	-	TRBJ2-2	CASSPGEADTGELFF	TGTGCCAGCTCACCAGGGGAGGCCGACACCGGGGAGCTGTTTTTT
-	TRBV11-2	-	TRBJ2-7	CASSLVSGYEQYF	TGTGCCAGCAGCTTAGTATCGGGGTACGAGCAGTACTTC
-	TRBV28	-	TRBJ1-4	CASSNSVANEKLFF	TGTGCCAGCAGCAACAGTGTCGCTAATGAAAAACTGTTTTTT
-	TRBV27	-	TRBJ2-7	CASSRGVGYEQYF	TGTGCCAGCAGTAGGGGTGTGGGGTACGAGCAGTACTTC
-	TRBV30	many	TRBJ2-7	CALQTGNPYEQYF	TGTGCCTTGCAGACCGGGAACCCCTACGAGCAGTACTTC
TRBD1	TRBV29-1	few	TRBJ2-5	CSVQGAVEEGETQYF	TGCAGCGTTCAGGGGGCGGTTGAGGAGGGGGAGACCCAGTACTTC
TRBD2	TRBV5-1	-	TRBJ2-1	CASSIGTSGNEQFF	TGCGCCAGCAGCATCGGGACTAGCGGCAATGAGCAGTTCTTC
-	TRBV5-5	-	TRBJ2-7	CASSITGTAYEQYF	TGTGCCAGCAGCATCACAGGGACGGCCTACGAGCAGTACTTC
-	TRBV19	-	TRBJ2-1	CASSTTASSYNEQFF	TGTGCCAGTAGCACGACAGCCTCCTCCTACAATGAGCAGTTCTTC
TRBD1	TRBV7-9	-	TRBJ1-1	CASSPGQGLATFF	TGTGCCAGCAGTCCAGGACAGGGGCTAGCAACTTTCTTT
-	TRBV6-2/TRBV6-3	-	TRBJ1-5	CASSFSDQPQHF	TGTGCCAGCAGTTTCAGCGATCAGCCCCAGCATTTT
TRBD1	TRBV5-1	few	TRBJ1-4	CASRTRTGAQKLFF	TGCGCCAGCAGGACCAGGACAGGGGCGCAGAAACTGTTTTTT
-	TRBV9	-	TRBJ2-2	CASSVGSLRRGSGELFF	TGTGCCAGCAGCGTAGGGTCGTTACGCCGAGGTTCCGGGGAGCTGTTTTTT
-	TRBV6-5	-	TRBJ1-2	CASRKKGLTNYGYTF	TGTGCCAGCAGAAAAAAGGGGTTAACTAACTATGGCTACACCTTC
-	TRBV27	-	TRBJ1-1	CASSSPGGVEAFF	TGTGCCAGCAGTTCCCCGGGGGGAGTTGAAGCTTTCTTT
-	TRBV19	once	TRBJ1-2	CASSPSGAFYGYTF	TGTGCCAGTAGTCCCTCTGGGGCATTCTATGGCTACACCTTC
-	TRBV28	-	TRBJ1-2	CASSPSTGGYTF	TGTGCCAGCAGCCCTTCTACAGGGGGCTACACCTTC
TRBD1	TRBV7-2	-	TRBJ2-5	CASSLDRGRVKTQYF	TGTGCCAGCAGCTTAGACAGGGGTCGGGTAAAGACCCAGTACTTC
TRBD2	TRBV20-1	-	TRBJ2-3	CSASPGLAGGYTQYF	TGCAGTGCTAGTCCGGGACTAGCGGGAGGGTATACGCAGTATTTT
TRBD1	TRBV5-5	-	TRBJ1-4	CASSLGQNRGGNEKLFF	TGTGCCAGCAGCTTGGGACAAAACAGGGGGGGCAATGAAAAACTGTTTTTT
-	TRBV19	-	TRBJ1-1	CASSGQLNTEAFF	TGTGCCAGTAGTGGACAGCTGAACACTGAAGCTTTCTTT
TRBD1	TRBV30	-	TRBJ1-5	CAWTGGSGNQPQHF	TGTGCCTGGACAGGGGGCTCGGGCAATCAGCCCCAGCATTTT
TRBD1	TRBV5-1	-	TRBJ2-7	CASRTGGSYEQYF	TGCGCCAGCAGGACAGGGGGCTCCTACGAGCAGTACTTC
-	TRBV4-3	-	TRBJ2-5	CASSQEPGSTQYF	TGCGCCAGCAGCCAAGAGCCAGGATCGACCCAGTACTTC
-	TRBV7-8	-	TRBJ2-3	CASSLATGEGTDTQYF	TGTGCCAGCAGCTTAGCAACAGGGGAGGGCACAGATACGCAGTATTTT